The 23 T cell receptor beta chains given below trace back to one sample, sequenced in a study of Graves' ophthalmopathy and Graves' hyperthyroidism. Amplified material comprised TCR beta CDR3 regions derived from RNA transcripts. First-round RT-PCR with HTBI primers preceded a second-round multiplex PCR. One entry per CDR3 protein, called by TCRdb with MiXCR from the multiplex PCR reads. In the table there are hundreds of thousands of distinct CDR3 sequences, 22% of which are singletons. The sample consisted of peripheral blood. Every receptor here comes from a woman between 18 and 30 years old with stable Graves' hyperthyroidism. Some clones in this sample may be carry-over from other donors' samples.

The chain has TRBV20-1 and TRBJ1-1; D unresolved. V was cut by 3 bases and J by 6 bases, with 11 bases left in between. CDR1 is DFQATT and CDR2 is SNEGSKA in the germline V gene (reference sequence). CDR3 length: 12 residues. For the CDR3, the DNA is TGCAGTGCTAGCCGAGGAGAAGCTGAAGCTTTCTTT. Amino acid sequence: CSASRGEAEAFF.

The genes are TRBV12-3 or TRBV12-4 and TRBJ2-7; D is ambiguous. Trimming cost V 5 bases and J 3 bases, with 11 bases left between them. The CDR3 sequence is 13 residues long. CDR3 protein: CASSTDWIYEQYF. CDR3 coding DNA: TGTGCCAGCAGTACTGACTGGATCTACGAGCAGTACTTC.

This rearrangement joins TRBV30 to TRBJ1-5, with D maybe TRBD1 (6 bases). Germline V gene lookup returns CDR1 GTSNPN and CDR2 SVGIG (reference sequence). This CDR3 region has 15 residues. Between the trimmed V and J ends, which lost 3 bases and 3 bases, there was a span of 15 bases. CDR3: CAWSAKGGLNQPQHF. For the CDR3, the DNA is TGTGCCTGGAGCGCAAAGGGGGGACTCAATCAGCCCCAGCATTTT. Complete variable domain (other parts from reference TRBV30 and TRBJ1-5): SQTIHQWPATLVQPVGSPLSLECTVEGTSNPNLYWYRQAAGRGLQLLFYSVGIGQISSEVPQNLSASRPQDRQFILSSKKLLLSDSGFYLCAWSAKGGLNQPQHFGDGTRLSIL.

There are many counts of this clonotype. This chain joins TRBV27 and TRBJ1-1, with D maybe TRBD1 (5 bases). Trimming took off 5 bases at V and 4 bases at J, with 17 bases between the two ends. The CDR3 is 15 residues long. In germline, CDR1 is MNHEY, CDR2 SMNVEV (reference sequence). The CDR3 here is CASSRGEGRATEAFF. DNA of the CDR3: TGTGCCAGCAGTCGAGGGGAGGGAAGGGCCACTGAAGCTTTCTTT.

This clonotype was counted at least ten times. V usage is TRBV29-1 and J usage is TRBJ2-5; 10 bases are shared with TRBD2. Germline V lookup: CDR1 SQVTM, CDR2 ANQGSEA. The CDR3 spans 15 residues. Losses at the gene ends were 6 bases for V and 2 bases for J; bases not matched to a gene: 9. DNA for the CDR3: TGCAGCGTGACCGGACTAGCGGATACGCAAGAGACCCAGTACTTC. Amino acids: CSVTGLADTQETQYF.

This clonotype has more than one count but fewer than ten. The chain combines TRBV6-1 with TRBJ1-2; possible D gene TRBD1, 6 bases. V was pared by 6 bases and J by 6 bases, with 11 bases between. This CDR3 is 12 amino acids long. CDR1 MNHNS and CDR2 SASEGT come from the germline V gene. The CDR3 DNA sequence: TGTGCCAGCAGACAGGGAAAGGATGGCTACACCTTC. Translating gives CASRQGKDGYTF.

In this sample, this clonotype turned up many times. This chain links TRBV11-2 with TRBJ2-6; the D is unclear. Trimming removed 3 bases from V and 1 base from J, with 10 bases in between. The CDR3 runs 16 residues. Per germline, CDR1 SGHAT and CDR2 FQNNGV. The CDR3 reads CASSFVFVSGANVLTF. The CDR3 DNA is TGTGCCAGCAGCTTTGTATTTGTTTCTGGGGCCAACGTCCTGACTTTC. The full variable domain, in which reference TRBV11-2 and TRBJ2-6 provide the parts outside the CDR3, is EAGVAQSPRYKIIEKRQSVAFWCNPISGHATLYWYQQILGQGPKLLIQFQNNGVVDDSQLPKDRFSAERLKGVDSTLKIQPAKLEDSAVYLCASSFVFVSGANVLTFGAGSRLTVL.

Written as DNA, the CDR3 is TGTGCCAGCAGTTTACTCGAGTCGGTGGGCAGGGGGGGGGAGCAGTACTTC. This gives the protein CASSLLESVGRGGEQYF. This sequence joins TRBV6-5 and TRBJ2-7, with D perhaps given as TRBD1 or TRBD2 (7 bases each). The CDR3 is 17 amino acids. Germline assignment: CDR1 MNHEY and CDR2 SVGAGI. Trimming pared 4 bases from V and 7 bases from J, leaving 26 bases between.

The CDR3 region has the DNA TGTGCCAGCAGTCAGGGACTTGCGGGACCCTACGAGCAGTACTTC. It codes for CASSQGLAGPYEQYF. The rearrangement links TRBV12-3 or TRBV12-4 to TRBJ2-7, with a weak D call TRBD2 (6 bases). V was shortened by 5 bases and J by 2 bases, with 16 bases between the two germline ends. This CDR3 contains 15 residues.

This clonotype was observed once. The genes are TRBV28 and TRBJ2-2; tentative D call: TRBD1 (5 bases). V was shortened by 6 bases and J by 4 bases, with 15 bases between the two germline ends. CDR3 length: 15 amino acids. Per the germline V gene, CDR1 is MDHEN and CDR2 is SYDVKM. CDR3 bases: TGTGCCAGCAGCCCTCTAGGGGCCCTCACCGGGGAGCTGTTTTTT. Translation gives CASSPLGALTGELFF.

V gene TRBV6-1 combines with J gene TRBJ1-2; D is undetermined. The CDR3 runs to 14 residues. The V end lost 1 base, the J end lost 3 bases, and 9 bases lay between the germline ends. The germline CDR1 and CDR2 sequences are MNHNS and SASEGT. CDR3 sequence (DNA): TGTGCCAGCAGTGAAGGTAAACCGGACTATGGCTACACCTTC. Its protein is CASSEGKPDYGYTF.

The chain is built from TRBV11-2 and TRBJ2-5; 10 nucleotides align to TRBD1. V shed 4 bases and J 7 bases; nucleotides not matched to a gene: 9. Germline lookup yields CDR1 SGHAT and CDR2 FQNNGV. The CDR3 contains 15 residues. This chain's CDR3 is CASSSRQGALGTQYF. CDR3 bases: TGTGCCAGCAGCTCGCGACAGGGGGCTTTGGGGACCCAGTACTTC.

There are many counts of this clonotype. The gene calls are TRBV2 and TRBJ2-2; D ambiguous. CDR1 is SNHLY, CDR2 FYNNEI, per germline. The CDR3 consists of 13 residues. V lost 2 bases, J lost 4 bases, and 5 bases lay in between. The CDR3 sequence: CASSEIGTGELFF. CDR3 DNA sequence: TGTGCCAGCAGTGAAATAGGCACCGGGGAGCTGTTTTTT.

In this sample, this clonotype turned up many times. The chain combines TRBV10-1 with TRBJ2-6; TRBD1 matches 9 bases. Germline CDR1 and CDR2: WNHNN and SYGVQD (reference sequence). Unmatched junction bases numbered 6, after V lost 5 bases and J lost 4 bases. There are 16 residues in the CDR3. CDR3 sequence reads: CASSSGTGNGANVLTF. The CDR3 region has the DNA TGCGCCAGCAGTTCCGGGACAGGGAACGGGGCCAACGTCCTGACTTTC.

CDR3 DNA: TGCGCCAGCAGCCAAATAGCAAGGGAGACCCAGTACTTC. It encodes CASSQIARETQYF. This chain links TRBV4-1 with TRBJ2-5; unclear D gene. Deletions cut 2 bases from V and 5 bases from J, with 9 bases between. The CDR3 consists of 13 residues. Germline assignment: CDR1 MGHRA and CDR2 YSYEKL.

At least ten counts were recorded for this clonotype. The chain combines TRBV7-2 with TRBJ2-7; 11 nucleotides agree with TRBD2. CDR1 is SGHTA, CDR2 FQGNSA, per germline. J gave up 7 bases and V 5 bases, and 7 bases lay outside the gene matches. The CDR3 runs to 14 residues. As DNA, the CDR3 is TGTGCCAGCAGCCTACCTAGCGGGAGGAATGAGCAGTACTTC. Translated, it gives CASSLPSGRNEQYF.

With regard to this clonotype: The junction shows a germline mismatch at one end, possibly a read error. The chain carries TRBV2 and TRBJ2-5; 8 positions match TRBD2. CDR1 and CDR2 from the germline V gene are SNHLY and FYNNEI. The CDR3 totals 15 residues. CDR3 residues: CASTFERGPQETQDF. DNA for the CDR3: TGTGCCAGCACGTTCGAGCGGGGGCCTCAAGAGACCCAGGACTTC.

This clonotype was seen at least ten times. The rearrangement joins TRBV6-1 to TRBJ1-2; 9 nucleotides agree with TRBD1. Germline CDR1 and CDR2: MNHNS and SASEGT. Trimming cost V 6 bases and J 7 bases; bases outside gene matches: 12. The CDR3 has 15 amino acids. The CDR3 is CASRRDRVILGGYTF. As DNA, the CDR3 is TGTGCCAGCAGAAGGGACAGGGTTATTTTGGGTGGCTACACCTTC.

In its sample, this clonotype was seen many times. The V and J genes are TRBV12-3 or TRBV12-4 and TRBJ1-5; D might be TRBD1 (5 bases). Trimming removed 4 bases at V and 6 bases at J, with 10 bases between. The CDR3 has 13 amino acids. The CDR3: CASSSGTFQPQHF. The CDR3 DNA reads as TGTGCCAGCAGTTCGGGGACGTTTCAGCCCCAGCATTTT.

This clonotype has a count of ten or more. The rearrangement joins TRBV5-5 to TRBJ2-7, with 11 nucleotides matching TRBD2. Per the germline V gene, CDR1 is SGHKS and CDR2 is YYEKEE (reference sequence). V lost 5 bases to trimming and J lost 3 bases; unmatched junction nucleotides: 4. CDR3 length: 14 residues. CDR3 bases: TGTGCCAGCAGGTCGGGACTAGCGGACTACGAGCAGTACTTC. Residues: CASRSGLADYEQYF.

Of note for this clonotype: A much larger clone differs by one base, so this may be a read error. In this CDR3 the conserved last residue, phenylalanine or tryptophan, is missing, so a read error is likely. The gene calls are TRBV4-1 and TRBJ1-1, with TRBD1 matching over 8 bases. The germline gives CDR1 MGHRA, CDR2 YSYEKL. Trimming took 5 bases from V and 1 from J; bases not matched to a gene: 3. CDR3 length: 14 amino acids. The CDR3 loop is CASSDTGGNTEAFL. CDR3 DNA sequence: TGCGCCAGCAGCGATACAGGGGGGAACACTGAAGCTTTCCTT.

In this sample, this clonotype turned up many times. This chain links TRBV12-3 or TRBV12-4 with TRBJ2-7, with D perhaps TRBD2 (5 bases). The CDR3 spans 13 residues. V dropped 5 bases and J dropped 2 bases, with 10 bases sitting between them. CDR3 region: CASSPPRAYEQYF. The CDR3 DNA reads TGTGCCAGCAGTCCCCCGAGGGCCTACGAGCAGTACTTC.

This clonotype was detected only a few times. The chain links TRBV12-5 to TRBJ2-2, with unresolved D. The ends were cut back, 3 bases at V and 10 bases at J, with 6 bases in the middle. Germline V gene lookup returns CDR1 LGHNT and CDR2 FRNRAP. The CDR3 consists of 11 residues. The CDR3 DNA reads as TGTGCTAGTGGTTTTAATTTGGAGCTGTTTTTT. The encoded protein is CASGFNLELFF. Filled out from reference TRBV12-5 and TRBJ2-2, the complete variable domain reads DARVTQTPRHKVTEMGQEVTMRCQPILGHNTVFWYRQTMMQGLELLAYFRNRAPLDDSGMPKDRFSAEMPDATLATLKIQPSEPRDSAVYFCASGFNLELFFGEGSRLTVL.